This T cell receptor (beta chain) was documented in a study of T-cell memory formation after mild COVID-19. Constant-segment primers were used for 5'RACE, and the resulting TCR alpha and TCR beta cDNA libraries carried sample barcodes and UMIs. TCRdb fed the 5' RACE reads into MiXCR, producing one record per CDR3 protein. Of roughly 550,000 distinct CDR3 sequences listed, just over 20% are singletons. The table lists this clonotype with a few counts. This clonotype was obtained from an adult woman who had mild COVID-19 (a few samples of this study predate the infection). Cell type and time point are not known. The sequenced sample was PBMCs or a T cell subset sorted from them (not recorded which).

The CDR3 loop is CASSLSRQTLNTEAFF. In DNA form, the CDR3 reads TGTGCCAGCAGCTTATCCCGACAGACTCTGAACACTGAAGCTTTCTTT. The V call is TRBV7-2, the J call TRBJ1-1; D is possibly TRBD1 (5 bases). Germline CDR1 SGHTA, CDR2 FQGNSA. The CDR3 is 16 residues long. V lost 2 bases to trimming and J lost 0 bases, with 13 bases between them.